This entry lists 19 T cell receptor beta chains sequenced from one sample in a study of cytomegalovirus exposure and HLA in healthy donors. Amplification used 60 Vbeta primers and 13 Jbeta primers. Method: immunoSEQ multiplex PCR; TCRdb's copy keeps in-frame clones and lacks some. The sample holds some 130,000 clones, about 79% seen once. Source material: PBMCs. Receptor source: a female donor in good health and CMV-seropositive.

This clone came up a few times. CDR3 bases: TGTGCCAGCAGTTACACCCCGGGGGGGCAAGGCTACACCTTC. This codes for CASSYTPGGQGYTF. V gene TRBV6-5 combines with J gene TRBJ1-2; TRBD1 is a possible D gene (6 bases). Germline-derived CDR1 and CDR2 are MNHEY and SVGAGI. The germline V and J ends were trimmed by 2 bases and 8 bases, with 15 bases remaining between them. CDR3 size: 14 residues.

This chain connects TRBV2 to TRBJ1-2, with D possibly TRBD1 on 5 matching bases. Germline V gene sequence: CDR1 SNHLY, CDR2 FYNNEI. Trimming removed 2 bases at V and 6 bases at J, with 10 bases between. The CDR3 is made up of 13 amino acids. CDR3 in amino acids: CASSEITGDGYTF. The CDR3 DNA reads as TGTGCCAGCAGTGAAATAACAGGCGATGGCTACACCTTC.

The CDR3 nucleotides are TGTGCCAGCTTTAGGACAGCCCCGAACACTGAAGCTTTCTTT. This codes for CASFRTAPNTEAFF. The V and J genes are TRBV14 and TRBJ1-1, with D perhaps TRBD1 (6 bases). Germline assignment: CDR1 SGHDN and CDR2 FVKESK. V was clipped by 8 bases and J by 1 base, with 14 bases between them. CDR3 size: 14 residues. Full variable domain (rest looked up from reference TRBV14 and TRBJ1-1): EAGVTQFPSHSVIEKGQTVTLRCDPISGHDNLYWYRRVMGKEIKFLLHFVKESKQDESGMPNNRFLAERTGGTYSTLKVQPAELEDSGVYFCASFRTAPNTEAFFGQGTRLTVV.

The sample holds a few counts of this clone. CDR3 amino acids: CASSPYNTEAFF. The CDR3, as DNA: TGTGCCAGCTCACCATATAACACTGAAGCTTTCTTT. The rearrangement links TRBV18 to TRBJ1-1; D is uncertain. In germline, CDR1 is KGHSH, CDR2 LQKENI. Trimming stripped 2 bases from V and 2 bases from J, with 3 bases between. The CDR3 spans 12 residues.

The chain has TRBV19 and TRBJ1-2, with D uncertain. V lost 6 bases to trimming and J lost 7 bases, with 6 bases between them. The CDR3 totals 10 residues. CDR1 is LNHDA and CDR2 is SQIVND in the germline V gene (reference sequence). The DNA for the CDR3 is TGTGCCAGTAGGGCGGTTGGCTACACCTTC. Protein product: CASRAVGYTF. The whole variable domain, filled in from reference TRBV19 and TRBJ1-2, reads DGGITQSPKYLFRKEGQNVTLSCEQNLNHDAMYWYRQDPGQGLRLIYYSQIVNDFQKGDIAEGYSVSREKKESFPLTVTSAQKNPTAFYLCASRAVGYTFGSGTRLTVV.

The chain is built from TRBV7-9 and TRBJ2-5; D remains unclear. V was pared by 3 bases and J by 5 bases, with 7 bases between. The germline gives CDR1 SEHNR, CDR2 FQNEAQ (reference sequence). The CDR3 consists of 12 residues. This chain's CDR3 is CASSLLAETQYF. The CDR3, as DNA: TGTGCCAGCAGCTTGTTAGCTGAGACCCAGTACTTC.

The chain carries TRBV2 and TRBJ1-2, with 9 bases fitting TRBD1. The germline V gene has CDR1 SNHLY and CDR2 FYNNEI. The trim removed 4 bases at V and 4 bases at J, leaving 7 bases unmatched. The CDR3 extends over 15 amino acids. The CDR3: CASSANDRGSYGYTF. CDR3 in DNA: TGTGCCAGCAGTGCGAATGACAGGGGGTCCTATGGCTACACCTTC.

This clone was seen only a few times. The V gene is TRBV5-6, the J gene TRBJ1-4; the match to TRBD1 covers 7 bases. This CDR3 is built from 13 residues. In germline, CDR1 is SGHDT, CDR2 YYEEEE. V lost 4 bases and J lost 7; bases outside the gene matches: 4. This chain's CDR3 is CASSQGGSEKLFF. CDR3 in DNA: TGTGCCAGCAGCCAGGGGGGATCTGAAAAACTGTTTTTT.

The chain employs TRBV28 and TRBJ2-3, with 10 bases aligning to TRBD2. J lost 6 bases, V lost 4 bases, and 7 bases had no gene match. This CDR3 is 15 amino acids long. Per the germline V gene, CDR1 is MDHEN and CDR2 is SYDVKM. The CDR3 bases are TGTGCCAGCAGTTCGCGACTAGCGGGTGGGGATACGCAGTATTTT. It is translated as CASSSRLAGGDTQYF.

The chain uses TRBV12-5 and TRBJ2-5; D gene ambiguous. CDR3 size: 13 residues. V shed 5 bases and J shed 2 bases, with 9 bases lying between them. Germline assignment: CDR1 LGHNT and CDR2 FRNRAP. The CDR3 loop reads CASGPTYQETQYF. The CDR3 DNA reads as TGTGCTAGTGGTCCGACATATCAAGAGACCCAGTACTTC.

CDR3: CASSLGTTGQGLLYEQYF. The CDR3 DNA reads as TGCGCCAGCAGCCTAGGGACCACGGGACAGGGTCTCCTGTACGAGCAGTACTTC. The rearrangement joins TRBV4-1 to TRBJ2-5; 9 positions agree with TRBD1. Matching the DNA end better, TRBJ2-7 makes the J call doubtful. The CDR3 loop spans 18 amino acids. Germline lookup yields CDR1 MGHRA and CDR2 YSYEKL.

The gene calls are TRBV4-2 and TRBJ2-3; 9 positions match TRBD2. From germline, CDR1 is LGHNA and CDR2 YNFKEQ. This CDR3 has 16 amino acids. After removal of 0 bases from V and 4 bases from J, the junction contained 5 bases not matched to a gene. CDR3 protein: CASSQDLTSGSDTQYF. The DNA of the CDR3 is TGTGCCAGCAGCCAAGATCTGACTAGCGGATCAGATACGCAGTATTTT.

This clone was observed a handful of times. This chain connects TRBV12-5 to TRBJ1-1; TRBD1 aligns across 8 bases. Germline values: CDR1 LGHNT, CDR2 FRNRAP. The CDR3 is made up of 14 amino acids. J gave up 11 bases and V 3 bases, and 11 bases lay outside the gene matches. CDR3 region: CASGFPPGQAPAFF. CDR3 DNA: TGTGCTAGTGGTTTCCCCCCGGGACAGGCGCCGGCTTTCTTT. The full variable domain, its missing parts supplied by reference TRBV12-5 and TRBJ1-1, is DARVTQTPRHKVTEMGQEVTMRCQPILGHNTVFWYRQTMMQGLELLAYFRNRAPLDDSGMPKDRFSAEMPDATLATLKIQPSEPRDSAVYFCASGFPPGQAPAFFGQGTRLTVV.

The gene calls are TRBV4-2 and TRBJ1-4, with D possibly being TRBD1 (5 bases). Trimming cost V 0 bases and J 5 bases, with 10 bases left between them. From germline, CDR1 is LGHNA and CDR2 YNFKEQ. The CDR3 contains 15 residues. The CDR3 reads CASSQENRRNEKLFF. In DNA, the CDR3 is TGTGCCAGCAGCCAAGAAAACAGGCGCAATGAAAAACTGTTTTTT.

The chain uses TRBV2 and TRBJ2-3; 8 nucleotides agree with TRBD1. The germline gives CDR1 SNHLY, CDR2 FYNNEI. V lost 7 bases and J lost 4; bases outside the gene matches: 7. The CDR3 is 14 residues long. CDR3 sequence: CASTLSQGADTQYF. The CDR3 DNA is TGTGCCAGCACCTTGTCACAGGGGGCAGATACGCAGTATTTT.

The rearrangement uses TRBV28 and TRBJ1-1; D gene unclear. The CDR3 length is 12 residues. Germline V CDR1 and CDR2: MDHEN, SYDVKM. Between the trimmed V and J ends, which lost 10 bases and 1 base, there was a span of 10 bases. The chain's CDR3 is CATFTENTEAFF. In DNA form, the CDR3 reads TGTGCCACTTTCACAGAGAACACTGAAGCTTTCTTT.

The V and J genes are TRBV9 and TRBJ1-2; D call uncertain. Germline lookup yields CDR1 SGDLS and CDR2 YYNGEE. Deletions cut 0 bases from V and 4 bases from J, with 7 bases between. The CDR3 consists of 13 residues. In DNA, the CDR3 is TGTGCCAGCAGCGTAGGCCAGGCCTATGGCTACACCTTC. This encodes CASSVGQAYGYTF.

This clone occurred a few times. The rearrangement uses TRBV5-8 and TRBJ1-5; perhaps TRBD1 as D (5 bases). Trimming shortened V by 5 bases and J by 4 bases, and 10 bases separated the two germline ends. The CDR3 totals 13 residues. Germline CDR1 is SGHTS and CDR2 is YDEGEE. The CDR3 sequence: CASRGGSNQPQHF. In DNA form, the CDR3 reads TGTGCCAGCAGGGGGGGGTCGAATCAGCCCCAGCATTTT.

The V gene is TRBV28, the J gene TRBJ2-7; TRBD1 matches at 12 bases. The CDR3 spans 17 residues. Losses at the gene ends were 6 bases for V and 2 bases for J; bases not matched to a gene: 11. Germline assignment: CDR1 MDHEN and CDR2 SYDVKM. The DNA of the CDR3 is TGTGCCAGCAGCCTAAACTTCCGGGACAGGGGGCCCTACGAGCAGTACTTC. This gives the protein CASSLNFRDRGPYEQYF.